The entry that follows covers one T cell receptor (beta chain) sequence. Its antigen is not known. This sample was taken from a study of beta chain features in type 1 diabetes. Looking at the study overall: All samples together contributed around 100,000,000 sorted cells for examination. Findings of the study overall: Naive, central memory and regulatory TCRB repertoires appeared more similar among patients than healthy donors.

Per donor, one heparinised blood draw averaged approximately 110 mL. CD4+ cells of the naive, central memory, regulatory and stem cell-like memory types were sorted via CD45RO/CCR7/CD25/CD127/CD95/CD27. This CDR3 contains 16 residues. Germline loops: CDR1 SGHRS, CDR2 YFSETQ. V lost 4 bases and J lost 0; bases outside the gene matches: 5. Expressed TCRB transcripts were sequenced, since all the RNA that had been isolated was reverse transcribed. The repertoire was sequenced with immunoSEQ multiplex PCR; TCRdb's copy has only in-frame clones and lacks some. The data contain about half a million clones, approximately 10% of them singletons.

The chain joins TRBV5-1 to TRBJ2-3; 10 nucleotides align to TRBD1. Material for sequencing was naive CD4+ T cells from blood. This clonotype originated in a woman aged 18 to 35 in good health. This chain's CDR3 is CASSLGQGSSTDTQYF. The CDR3 DNA is TGCGCCAGCAGCCTGGGACAGGGGTCGAGCACAGATACGCAGTATTTT.